The T cell receptor (beta chain) described here comes from a study of tumor-infiltrating lymphocytes in primary liver carcinoma. Study background: Men and women, 30 to 69 years of age, made up the patients.

This CDR3 contains 16 residues. The study, taken as a whole, reports: Only about 8-25% of top clones showed up in all five tumor regions.

In regard to this clonotype: Its target is not known.

It was from roughly 20-30 mg of unsorted bulk tissue that RNA and DNA were co-extracted. Over 80% viable tumor cells were present in every tumor sample. Reverse transcription of roughly 0.5 ug total RNA with a constant-region primer produced TCR beta cDNA. Nested multiplex PCR, run for three rounds with slightly modified ARM-PCR, yielded TCR beta libraries. In the first two PCR rounds, TRBV1-TRBV30 forward primers were paired with a C-beta reverse primer, and each round lasted roughly 10 cycles. Each CDR3 protein is one row after TCRdb ran MiXCR on the multiplex PCR reads. The sample includes around 190,000 distinct CDR3 sequences, approximately 80% of them seen just once.

The receptor comes from a man between 40 and 49 years old with primary liver carcinoma and hepatitis B virus infection. The specimen sequenced was tumor tissue from primary liver carcinoma. This chain joins TRBV21-1 and TRBJ2-7; the table's D call TRBD2 went unverified against the DNA. TRBV21-1 is termed a pseudogene. Here the CDR3 reads CNSSKALAGGWYEQYF. In DNA form, the CDR3 reads TGTAACAGCAGCAAAGCGCTAGCGGGAGGATGGTACGAGCAGTACTTC.